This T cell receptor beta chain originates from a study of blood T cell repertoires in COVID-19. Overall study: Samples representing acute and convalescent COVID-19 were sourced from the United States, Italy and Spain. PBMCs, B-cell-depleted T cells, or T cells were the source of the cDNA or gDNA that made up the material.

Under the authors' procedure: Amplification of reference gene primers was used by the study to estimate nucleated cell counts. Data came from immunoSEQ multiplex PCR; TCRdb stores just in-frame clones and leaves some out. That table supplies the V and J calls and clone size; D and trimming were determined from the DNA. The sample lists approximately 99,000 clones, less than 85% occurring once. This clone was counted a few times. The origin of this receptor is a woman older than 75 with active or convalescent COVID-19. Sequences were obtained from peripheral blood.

Written as DNA, the CDR3 is TGTGCCAGCGGCGGGCTCGGTAATGAAAAACTGTTTTTT. Protein sequence: CASGGLGNEKLFF. The chain links TRBV25-1 to TRBJ1-4; D is undetermined. Germline V gene data show CDR1 as MGHDK and CDR2 as SYGVNS. Trimming stripped 8 bases from V and 4 bases from J, with 11 bases between. The CDR3 has 13 residues.